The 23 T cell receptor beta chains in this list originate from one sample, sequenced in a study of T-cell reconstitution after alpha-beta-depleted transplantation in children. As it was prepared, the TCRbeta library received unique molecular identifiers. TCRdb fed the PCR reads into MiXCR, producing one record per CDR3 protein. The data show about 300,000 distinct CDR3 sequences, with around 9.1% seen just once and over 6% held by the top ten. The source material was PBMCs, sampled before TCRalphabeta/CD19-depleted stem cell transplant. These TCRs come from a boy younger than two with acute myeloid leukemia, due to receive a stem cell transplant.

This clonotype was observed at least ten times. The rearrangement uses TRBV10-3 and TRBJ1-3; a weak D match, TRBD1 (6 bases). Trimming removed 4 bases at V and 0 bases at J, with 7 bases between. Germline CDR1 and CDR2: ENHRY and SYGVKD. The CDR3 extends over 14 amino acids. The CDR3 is CAISGTDSGNTIYF. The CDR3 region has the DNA TGTGCCATCAGTGGGACAGACTCTGGAAACACCATATATTTT.

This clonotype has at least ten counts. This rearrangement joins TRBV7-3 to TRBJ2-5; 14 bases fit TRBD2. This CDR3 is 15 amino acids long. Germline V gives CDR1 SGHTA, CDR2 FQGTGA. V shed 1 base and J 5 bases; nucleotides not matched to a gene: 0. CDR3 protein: CASSLRTSGRETQYF. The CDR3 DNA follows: TGTGCCAGCAGCTTAAGGACTAGCGGGAGGGAGACCCAGTACTTC.

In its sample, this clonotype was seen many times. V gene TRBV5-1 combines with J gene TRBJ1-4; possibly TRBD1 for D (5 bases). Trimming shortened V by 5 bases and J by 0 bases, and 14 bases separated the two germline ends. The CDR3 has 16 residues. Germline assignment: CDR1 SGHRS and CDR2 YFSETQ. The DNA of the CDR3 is TGCGCCAGCAGGACGGGGGTTCAATCAACTAATGAAAAACTGTTTTTT. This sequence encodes CASRTGVQSTNEKLFF.

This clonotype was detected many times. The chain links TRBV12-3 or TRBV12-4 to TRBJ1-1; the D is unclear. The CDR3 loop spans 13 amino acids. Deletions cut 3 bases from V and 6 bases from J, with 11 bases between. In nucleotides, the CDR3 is TGTGCCAGCAGTTTTTACGGGGTCTCTGAAGCTTTCTTT. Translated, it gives CASSFYGVSEAFF.

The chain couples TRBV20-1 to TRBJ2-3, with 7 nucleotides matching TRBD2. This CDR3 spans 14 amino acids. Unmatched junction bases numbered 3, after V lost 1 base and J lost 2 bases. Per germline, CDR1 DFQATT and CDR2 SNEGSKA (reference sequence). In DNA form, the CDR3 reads TGCAGTGCTAGAGGGCTAGCGGCCACAGATACGCAGTATTTT. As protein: CSARGLAATDTQYF.

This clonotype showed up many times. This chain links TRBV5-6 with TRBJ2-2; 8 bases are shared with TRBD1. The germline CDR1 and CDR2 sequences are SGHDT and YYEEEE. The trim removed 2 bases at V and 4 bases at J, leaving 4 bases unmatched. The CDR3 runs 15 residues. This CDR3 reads CASSLVRGRTGELFF. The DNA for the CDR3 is TGTGCCAGCAGCTTAGTCAGGGGGCGCACCGGGGAGCTGTTTTTT. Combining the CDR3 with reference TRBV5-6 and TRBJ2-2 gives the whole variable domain DAGVTQSPTHLIKTRGQQVTLRCSPKSGHDTVSWYQQALGQGPQFIFQYYEEEERQRGNFPDRFSGHQFPNYSSELNVNALLLGDSALYLCASSLVRGRTGELFFGEGSRLTVL.

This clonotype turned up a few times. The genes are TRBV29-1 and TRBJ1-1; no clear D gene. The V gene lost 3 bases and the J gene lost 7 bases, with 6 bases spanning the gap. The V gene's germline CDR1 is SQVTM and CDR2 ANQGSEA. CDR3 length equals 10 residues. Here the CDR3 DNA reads TGCAGCGTTGAGGGGAATGAAGCTTTCTTT. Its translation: CSVEGNEAFF.

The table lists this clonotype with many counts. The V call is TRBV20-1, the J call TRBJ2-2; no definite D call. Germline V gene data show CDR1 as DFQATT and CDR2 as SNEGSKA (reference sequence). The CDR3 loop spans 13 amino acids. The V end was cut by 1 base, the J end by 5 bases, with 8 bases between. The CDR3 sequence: CSARADRTGELFF. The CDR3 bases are TGCAGTGCTAGAGCCGACCGAACCGGGGAGCTGTTTTTT.

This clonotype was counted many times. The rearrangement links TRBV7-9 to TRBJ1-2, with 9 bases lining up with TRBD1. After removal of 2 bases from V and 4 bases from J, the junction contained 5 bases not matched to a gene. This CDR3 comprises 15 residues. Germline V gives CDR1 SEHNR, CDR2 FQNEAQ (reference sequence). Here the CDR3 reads CASSLPGQGGYGYTF. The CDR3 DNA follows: TGTGCCAGCAGCTTACCGGGACAGGGAGGCTATGGCTACACCTTC.

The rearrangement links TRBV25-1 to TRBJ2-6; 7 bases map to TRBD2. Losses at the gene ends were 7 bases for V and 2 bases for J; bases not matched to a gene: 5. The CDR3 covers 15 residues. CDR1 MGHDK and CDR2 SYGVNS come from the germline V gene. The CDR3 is CASTEAGAGANVLTF. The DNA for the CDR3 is TGTGCCAGCACCGAGGCGGGGGCTGGGGCCAACGTCCTGACTTTC. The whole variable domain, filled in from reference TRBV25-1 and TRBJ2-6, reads EADIYQTPRYLVIGTGKKITLECSQTMGHDKMYWYQQDPGMELHLIHYSYGVNSTEKGDLSSESTVSRIRTEHFPLTLESARPSHTSQYLCASTEAGAGANVLTFGAGSRLTVL.

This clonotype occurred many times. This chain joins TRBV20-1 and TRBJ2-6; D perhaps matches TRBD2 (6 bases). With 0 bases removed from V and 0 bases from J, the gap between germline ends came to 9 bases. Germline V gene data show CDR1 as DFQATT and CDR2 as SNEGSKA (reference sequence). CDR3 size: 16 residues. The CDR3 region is CSARDAGSSGANVLTF. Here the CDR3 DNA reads TGCAGTGCTAGAGATGCGGGGAGCTCTGGGGCCAACGTCCTGACTTTC.

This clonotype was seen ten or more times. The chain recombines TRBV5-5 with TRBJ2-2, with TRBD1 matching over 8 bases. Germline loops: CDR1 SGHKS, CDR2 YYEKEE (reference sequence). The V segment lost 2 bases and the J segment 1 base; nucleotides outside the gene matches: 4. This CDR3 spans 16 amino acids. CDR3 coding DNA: TGTGCCAGCAGCTTTGAGACAGGGGTGAACACCGGGGAGCTGTTTTTT. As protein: CASSFETGVNTGELFF.

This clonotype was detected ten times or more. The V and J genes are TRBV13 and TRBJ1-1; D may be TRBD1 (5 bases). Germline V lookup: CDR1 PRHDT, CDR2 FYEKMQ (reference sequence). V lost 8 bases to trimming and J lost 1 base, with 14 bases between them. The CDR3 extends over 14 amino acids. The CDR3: CASSLGGPNTEAFF. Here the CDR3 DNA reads TGTGCCAGCTCGCTGGGGGGTCCGAACACTGAAGCTTTCTTT.

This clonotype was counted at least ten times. CDR3 nucleotide sequence: TGTGCCAGCAGTTTAAATGGGCCAGAGACCCAGTACTTC. Amino acids: CASSLNGPETQYF. This chain connects TRBV12-3 or TRBV12-4 to TRBJ2-5, with no clear D. The V and J ends lost 2 bases and 4 bases respectively, with 8 bases between them. The length of the CDR3 is 13 residues.

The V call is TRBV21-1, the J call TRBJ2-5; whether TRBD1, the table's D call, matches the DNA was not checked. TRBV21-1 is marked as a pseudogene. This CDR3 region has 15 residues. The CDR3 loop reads CASSTTRDGRETQYF. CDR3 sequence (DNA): TGTGCCAGCAGCACAACGAGGGACGGCCGAGAGACCCAGTACTTC.

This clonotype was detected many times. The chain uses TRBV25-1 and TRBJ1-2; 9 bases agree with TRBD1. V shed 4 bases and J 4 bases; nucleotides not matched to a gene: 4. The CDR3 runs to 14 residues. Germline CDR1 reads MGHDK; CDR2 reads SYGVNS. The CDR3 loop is CASSAGDRAYGYTF. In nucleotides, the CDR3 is TGTGCCAGCAGTGCGGGGGACAGGGCCTATGGCTACACCTTC.

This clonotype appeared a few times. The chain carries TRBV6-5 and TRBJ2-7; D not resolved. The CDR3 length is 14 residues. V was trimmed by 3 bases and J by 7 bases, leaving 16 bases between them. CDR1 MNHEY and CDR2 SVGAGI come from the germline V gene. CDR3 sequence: CASSYRGPSGEQYF. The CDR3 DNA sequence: TGTGCCAGCAGTTATCGAGGCCCCTCTGGGGAGCAGTACTTC.

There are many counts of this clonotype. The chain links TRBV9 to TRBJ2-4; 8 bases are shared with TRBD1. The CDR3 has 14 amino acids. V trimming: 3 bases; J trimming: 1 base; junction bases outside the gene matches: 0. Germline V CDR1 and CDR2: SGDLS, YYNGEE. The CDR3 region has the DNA TGTGCCAGCAGCGGACAGGGGGCCAAAAACATTCAGTACTTC. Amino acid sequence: CASSGQGAKNIQYF.

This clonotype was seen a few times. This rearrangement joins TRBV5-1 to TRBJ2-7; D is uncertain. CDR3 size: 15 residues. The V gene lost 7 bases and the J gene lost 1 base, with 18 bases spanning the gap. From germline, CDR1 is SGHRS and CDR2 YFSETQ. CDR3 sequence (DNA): TGCGCCAGCTCGCGAGACGGCCCCATTTCCTACGAGCAGTACTTC. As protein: CASSRDGPISYEQYF. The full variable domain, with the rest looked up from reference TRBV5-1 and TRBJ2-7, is KAGVTQTPRYLIKTRGQQVTLSCSPISGHRSVSWYQQTPGQGLQFLFEYFSETQRNKGNFPGRFSGRQFSNSRSEMNVSTLELGDSALYLCASSRDGPISYEQYFGPGTRLTVT.

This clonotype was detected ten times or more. The CDR3 DNA reads as TGTGCCAGCACTAGGACAGGGGGCTTTGAAGCTTTCTTT. Amino acid sequence: CASTRTGGFEAFF. This chain connects TRBV6-1 to TRBJ1-1, with 11 nucleotides matching TRBD1. V gave up 7 bases and J gave up 7 bases; unmatched junction bases: 5. CDR3 length: 13 amino acids. Germline CDR1 MNHNS, CDR2 SASEGT.

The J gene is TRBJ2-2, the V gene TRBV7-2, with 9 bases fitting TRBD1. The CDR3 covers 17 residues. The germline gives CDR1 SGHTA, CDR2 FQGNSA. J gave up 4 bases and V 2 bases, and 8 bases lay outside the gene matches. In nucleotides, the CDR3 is TGTGCCAGCAGCTTACTCCCCCGGACAGGGGTCACCGGGGAGCTGTTTTTT. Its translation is CASSLLPRTGVTGELFF.

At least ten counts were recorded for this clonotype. The CDR3 nucleotides are TGTGCCAGCAGTTCGCCTTCTGGAAACACCATATATTTT. Protein product: CASSSPSGNTIYF. The genes are TRBV25-1 and TRBJ1-3; D is unclear. Deletions cut 5 bases from V and 1 base from J, with 6 bases between. This CDR3 has 13 residues. Germline V gene lookup returns CDR1 MGHDK and CDR2 SYGVNS.

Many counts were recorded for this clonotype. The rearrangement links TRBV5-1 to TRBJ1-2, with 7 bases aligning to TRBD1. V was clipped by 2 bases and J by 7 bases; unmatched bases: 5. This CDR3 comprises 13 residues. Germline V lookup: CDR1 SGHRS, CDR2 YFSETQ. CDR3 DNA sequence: TGCGCCAGCAGCTTTGACAGGGTGTCTGGCTACACCTTC. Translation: CASSFDRVSGYTF.